These 27 T cell receptor beta chains were all obtained from the same sample, sequenced in a study of T cells in Graves' hyperthyroidism and ophthalmopathy. TCR beta CDR3 regions were amplified from RNA. The primer set for the first-round RT-PCR of the TCR CDR3 was HTBI. TCRdb passed the multiplex PCR reads through MiXCR, listing each CDR3 protein once. The table records 550,000 to 800,000 distinct CDR3 sequences, approximately 15% of them present only once. The source material was blood. The receptors were gathered from a man aged 50-60 years with Graves' hyperthyroidism.

This clonotype was counted many times. V and J are TRBV2 and TRBJ2-7; the match to TRBD2 covers 13 bases. CDR3 length: 15 residues. CDR1 is SNHLY, CDR2 FYNNEI, per germline. Trimming cost V 6 bases and J 2 bases; bases outside gene matches: 4. CDR3: CASREGTSGTYEQYF. CDR3 coding DNA: TGTGCCAGCAGAGAGGGGACTAGCGGGACCTACGAGCAGTACTTC.

This clonotype came up many times. This chain uses TRBV24-1 with TRBJ1-1; D possibly corresponds to TRBD1 (5 bases). The CDR3 spans 15 residues. Germline V gene data show CDR1 as KGHDR and CDR2 as SFDVKD. The V end was cut by 5 bases, the J end by 0 bases, with 12 bases between. CDR3 sequence: CATSGSDSLNTEAFF. Here the CDR3 DNA reads TGTGCCACCAGTGGTTCTGACAGTTTGAACACTGAAGCTTTCTTT.

The genes are TRBV7-2 and TRBJ2-1; 8 nucleotides align to TRBD1. The CDR3 consists of 15 residues. Germline lookup yields CDR1 SGHTA and CDR2 FQGNSA. V was clipped by 2 bases and J by 6 bases; unmatched bases: 6. In DNA, the CDR3 is TGTGCCAGCAGCTTACTGGGACAGGAGGGCAATGAGCAGTTCTTC. Translation gives CASSLLGQEGNEQFF.

This clonotype was found many times. The J gene is TRBJ2-5, the V gene TRBV28; 8 nucleotides agree with TRBD2. V lost 6 bases and J lost 3; bases outside the gene matches: 6. The length of the CDR3 is 14 residues. Germline CDR1 is MDHEN and CDR2 is SYDVKM. This chain's CDR3 is CASSPSGSKETQYF. Written as DNA, the CDR3 is TGTGCCAGCAGCCCCAGCGGGAGTAAAGAGACCCAGTACTTC. Full variable domain (missing parts from reference TRBV28 and TRBJ2-5): DVKVTQSSRYLVKRTGEKVFLECVQDMDHENMFWYRQDPGLGLRLIYFSYDVKMKEKGDIPEGYSVSREKKERFSLILESASTNQTSMYLCASSPSGSKETQYFGPGTRLLVL.

This clonotype turned up a few times. The genes are TRBV5-1 and TRBJ1-1; D uncertain. The germline V gene has CDR1 SGHRS and CDR2 YFSETQ. The V end was cut by 4 bases, the J end by 2 bases, with 6 bases between. The CDR3 is made up of 12 amino acids. CDR3 residues: CASSRDNTEAFF. The CDR3 nucleotides are TGCGCCAGCAGCAGGGATAACACTGAAGCTTTCTTT.

This clonotype was counted ten times or more. This sequence joins TRBV9 and TRBJ2-5; 7 nucleotides agree with TRBD1. V dropped 0 bases and J dropped 5; count of bases not matched to a gene: 4. Germline lookup yields CDR1 SGDLS and CDR2 YYNGEE. The CDR3 sequence is 14 residues long. The CDR3 spells CASSVASRGETQYF. The CDR3, as DNA: TGTGCCAGCAGCGTAGCTAGCAGGGGGGAGACCCAGTACTTC.

In regard to this clonotype: At one boundary the junction diverges from the germline segment, which might be a read error. The rearrangement joins TRBV20-1 to TRBJ2-7; D uncertain. Germline CDR1 and CDR2: DFQATT and SNEGSKA (reference sequence). The CDR3 has 11 residues. The CDR3 DNA sequence: TGCAGTGCTGCCGGAACCTACGAGCAGCACTTC. Protein sequence: CSAAGTYEQHF.

This clonotype has a count of ten or more. V and J are TRBV7-9 and TRBJ1-6, with D unresolved. The ends were cut back, 4 bases at V and 7 bases at J, with 5 bases in the middle. Germline CDR1 is SEHNR and CDR2 is FQNEAQ (reference sequence). The CDR3 has 12 residues. Written as DNA, the CDR3 is TGTGCCAGCAGCTCAAGGAATTCACCCCTCCACTTT. It codes for CASSSRNSPLHF.

The chain joins TRBV4-1 to TRBJ2-5; 8 bases align to TRBD2. The CDR3 totals 15 residues. Germline V lookup: CDR1 MGHRA, CDR2 YSYEKL. The trim removed 1 base at V and 4 bases at J, leaving 5 bases unmatched. CDR3 sequence: CASSQVLTSGETQYF. The CDR3 DNA is TGCGCCAGCAGCCAAGTCCTAACTAGCGGAGAGACCCAGTACTTC.

This clonotype was observed at least ten times. The chain recombines TRBV11-2 with TRBJ2-7; D is uncertain. V gave up 6 bases and J gave up 0 bases, with 6 bases separating them. Germline values: CDR1 SGHAT, CDR2 FQNNGV. The length of the CDR3 is 12 residues. This CDR3 reads CASRTYSYEQYF. CDR3 DNA sequence: TGTGCCAGCAGGACCTACTCCTACGAGCAGTACTTC.

The table lists this clonotype with a count of one. This could be a read error, since a much larger clone is one nucleotide away. This chain joins TRBV6-2 or TRBV6-3 and TRBJ2-1; D might be TRBD1 or TRBD2, each matching 6 bases. Germline V lookup: CDR1 MNHEY, CDR2 SVGEGT. With 10 bases removed from V and 0 bases from J, the gap between germline ends came to 19 bases. The CDR3 covers 16 residues. The CDR3 coding sequence is TGTGCCAACAGGTCCCTAGGGGGGAGCTCCTACAATGAGCAGTTCTTC. It yields the protein CANRSLGGSSYNEQFF.

Ten or more counts support this clonotype. The chain is built from TRBV28 and TRBJ1-1, with D perhaps matching TRBD1 (6 bases). The CDR3 contains 14 residues. Per the germline V gene, CDR1 is MDHEN and CDR2 is SYDVKM. V gave up 6 bases and J gave up 7 bases, with 18 bases separating them. The CDR3 DNA reads as TGTGCCAGCAGGGGGGCCTCGGGAACTGTTGAAGCTTTCTTT. Protein product: CASRGASGTVEAFF.

This clonotype was detected only a few times. V gene TRBV19 combines with J gene TRBJ1-2; D call uncertain. This CDR3 comprises 12 residues. CDR1 and CDR2 (germline): LNHDA, SQIVND (reference sequence). Trimming took 3 bases from V and 7 from J, leaving 9 bases between them. CDR3 region: CASSMAAFGYTF. The CDR3 nucleotides are TGTGCCAGTAGTATGGCAGCCTTTGGCTACACCTTC.

This clonotype was counted many times. CDR3 in amino acids: CASSLPQGNQPQHF. In DNA form, the CDR3 reads TGTGCCAGCAGTTTACCCCAAGGCAATCAGCCCCAGCATTTT. The rearrangement uses TRBV28 and TRBJ1-5; D not resolved. V lost 2 bases and J lost 2, with 7 bases in between. This CDR3 is 14 amino acids long. Germline loops: CDR1 MDHEN, CDR2 SYDVKM.

This clonotype was counted a few times. The chain joins TRBV4-3 to TRBJ2-1; 8 bases map to TRBD2. This CDR3 is built from 16 residues. V trimming: 0 bases; J trimming: 3 bases; junction bases outside the gene matches: 4. CDR1 is LGHNA and CDR2 is YSLEER in the germline V gene. The CDR3 reads CASSQDSGTSYNEQFF. The CDR3 region has the DNA TGCGCCAGCAGCCAAGACTCCGGGACTAGCTACAATGAGCAGTTCTTC.

This clonotype was seen repeatedly, ten times or more. CDR3 nucleotides: TGTGCCAGCTCACCACCGGGACCGCTGAAGGAGACCCAGTACTTC. Translation: CASSPPGPLKETQYF. V is TRBV18 and J is TRBJ2-5; D possibly matches TRBD1 or TRBD2 (5 bases each). The CDR3 runs 15 residues. Germline V gives CDR1 KGHSH, CDR2 LQKENI. Trimming removed 0 bases at V and 5 bases at J, with 13 bases between. Filled out from reference TRBV18 and TRBJ2-5, the complete variable domain reads NAGVMQNPRHLVRRRGQEARLRCSPMKGHSHVYWYRQLPEEGLKFMVYLQKENIIDESGMPKERFSAEFPKEGPSILRIQQVVRGDSAAYFCASSPPGPLKETQYFGPGTRLLVL.

This clonotype has a handful of counts. The rearrangement links TRBV5-4 to TRBJ1-1; no clear D. Germline V gene data show CDR1 as SGHNT and CDR2 as YYREEE (reference sequence). The CDR3 sequence is 14 residues long. Trimming took 2 bases from V and 6 from J, leaving 14 bases between them. DNA of the CDR3: TGTGCCAGCAGCTTACCGACCTTAGGCGCTGAAGCTTTCTTT. Translation gives CASSLPTLGAEAFF.

This clonotype was counted at least ten times. The chain uses TRBV7-2 and TRBJ2-5, with 10 bases fitting TRBD2. V shed 6 bases, J shed 5 bases, and the junction held 12 bases outside the gene matches. Per the germline V gene, CDR1 is SGHTA and CDR2 is FQGNSA. This CDR3 has 16 amino acids. The CDR3 region has the DNA TGTGCCAGCAGTTGGTTCGCGGGACTAGCGAGGGAGACCCAGTACTTC. Protein sequence: CASSWFAGLARETQYF.

There are many counts of this clonotype. The chain recombines TRBV19 with TRBJ2-3; 7 bases agree with TRBD1. Unmatched junction bases numbered 9, after V lost 3 bases and J lost 0 bases. This CDR3 region has 17 residues. The germline V gene has CDR1 LNHDA and CDR2 SQIVND (reference sequence). CDR3 protein: CASSMWSGTVSTDTQYF. In nucleotides, the CDR3 is TGTGCCAGTAGTATGTGGTCCGGGACAGTGAGCACAGATACGCAGTATTTT.

The V and J genes are TRBV28 and TRBJ2-5; the match to TRBD2 covers 8 bases. With V trimmed by 6 bases and J by 5 bases, 11 bases remained unmatched. The V gene's germline CDR1 is MDHEN and CDR2 SYDVKM. The CDR3 has 15 amino acids. DNA for the CDR3: TGTGCCAGCAGCCATTCAGGGACTAGGGTGGAGACCCAGTACTTC. Its protein product is CASSHSGTRVETQYF.

This clonotype was seen ten or more times. The J gene is TRBJ2-3, the V gene TRBV27, with 7 bases matching TRBD2. In germline, CDR1 is MNHEY, CDR2 SMNVEV (reference sequence). J was trimmed by 6 bases and V by 6 bases; bases with no gene match: 18. CDR3 length: 17 amino acids. This CDR3 is CASRRMGGIGQVDTQYF. The CDR3 DNA is TGTGCCAGCAGACGGATGGGGGGGATCGGGCAAGTTGATACGCAGTATTTT.

This clonotype appeared many times. The chain employs TRBV7-2 and TRBJ2-3; the D is unclear. This CDR3 has 16 amino acids. V was shortened by 1 base and J by 0 bases, with 11 bases between the two germline ends. The germline CDR1 and CDR2 sequences are SGHTA and FQGNSA. The CDR3 protein is CASSLVSWVSTDTQYF. The CDR3 region has the DNA TGTGCCAGCAGCTTAGTTAGCTGGGTTAGCACAGATACGCAGTATTTT.

This rearrangement joins TRBV6-1 to TRBJ1-4; no clear D gene. This CDR3 is built from 15 residues. V gave up 6 bases and J gave up 9 bases, with 20 bases separating them. Per the germline V gene, CDR1 is MNHNS and CDR2 is SASEGT. DNA for the CDR3: TGTGCCAGCAGCCCCCGAGCAGCCGAGGGCCAAAAACTGTTTTTT. Its protein is CASSPRAAEGQKLFF.

V gene TRBV7-8 combines with J gene TRBJ2-5, with D tentatively TRBD1 (7 bases). In germline, CDR1 is SGHVS, CDR2 FQNEAQ. The CDR3 spans 14 residues. V was cut by 3 bases and J by 2 bases, with 10 bases left in between. Written as DNA, the CDR3 is TGTGCCAGCAGCTTCAGGGGGACTCAAGAGACCCAGTACTTC. Protein sequence: CASSFRGTQETQYF.

This clonotype showed up just a few times. This chain uses TRBV28 with TRBJ1-4; possibly TRBD1 for D (6 bases). Per germline, CDR1 MDHEN and CDR2 SYDVKM. Trimming took off 6 bases at V and 8 bases at J, with 10 bases between the two ends. This CDR3 is 12 amino acids long. The CDR3 DNA reads as TGTGCCAGCAGAATAGGGGGGGAAAAACTGTTTTTT. Encoded protein: CASRIGGEKLFF.

This rearrangement joins TRBV6-2 or TRBV6-3 to TRBJ2-5, with TRBD1 matching 7 bases. The CDR3 sequence is 12 residues long. V lost 5 bases to trimming and J lost 5 bases; unmatched junction nucleotides: 2. Germline CDR1 MNHEY, CDR2 SVGEGT. CDR3 nucleotides: TGTGCCAGCAGTGCGGACAGGGAGACCCAGTACTTC. Amino acids: CASSADRETQYF.

This clonotype was found many times. The gene calls are TRBV6-1 and TRBJ2-2; 8 bases match TRBD2. After removal of 6 bases from V and 2 bases from J, the junction contained 8 bases not matched to a gene. CDR3 length equals 16 residues. The germline CDR1 and CDR2 sequences are MNHNS and SASEGT. The CDR3 spells CASRSQTSDNTGELFF. In DNA, the CDR3 is TGTGCCAGCAGGAGTCAGACTAGCGATAACACCGGGGAGCTGTTTTTT.